Each of the 22 T cell receptor beta chains below was sequenced from the same sample in a study of Graves' ophthalmopathy and Graves' hyperthyroidism. TCR beta CDR3 regions were amplified from RNA transcripts. HTBI primers were used in a first-round RT-PCR, which preceded a second-round multiplex PCR. Using its own MiXCR run on the multiplex PCR reads, TCRdb lists one record per CDR3 protein. Seen here are about 600,000 distinct CDR3 sequences, about 40% observed once, and the top ten hold around 4%. Sequencing was carried out using peripheral blood or thyroid tissue (not recorded which). Every receptor here comes from an adult man with Graves' hyperthyroidism.

This clonotype was detected many times. The CDR3 reads CASSLSRGVPGELFF. The CDR3 coding sequence is TGCGCCAGCAGCTTGTCGAGGGGGGTGCCCGGGGAGCTGTTTTTT. V gene TRBV5-1 combines with J gene TRBJ2-2; D tentatively reads TRBD1 or TRBD2 (6 bases each). Trimming left V 1 base short and J 6 bases short, with 13 bases between. The germline gives CDR1 SGHRS, CDR2 YFSETQ. This CDR3 spans 15 amino acids.

Regarding this clonotype: The CDR3 ends on some other residue instead of the conserved phenylalanine or tryptophan, so this is likely a read error. J is TRBJ1-3 and V is TRBV11-1, with TRBD1 identical over 12 bases. This CDR3 is 17 amino acids long. Germline CDR1 is SGHAT and CDR2 is FQDESV (reference sequence). CDR3 loop: CASSLDGTGGSGNAIYS. CDR3 DNA: TGTGCCAGCAGCTTAGATGGGACAGGGGGCTCTGGAAACGCCATATATTCT.

The table lists this clonotype with a few counts. The chain links TRBV11-2 to TRBJ1-3, with a weak D call TRBD1 (5 bases). Germline loops: CDR1 SGHAT, CDR2 FQNNGV. V shed 4 bases and J shed 0 bases, with 19 bases lying between them. CDR3 length: 18 amino acids. In DNA, the CDR3 is TGTGCCAGCAGCTCGCCTCTGGGACCGTCTCGCTCTGGAAACACCATATATTTT. This sequence encodes CASSSPLGPSRSGNTIYF.

This clonotype was seen repeatedly, ten times or more. The chain is built from TRBV7-2 and TRBJ1-2; D gene ambiguous. This CDR3 spans 15 amino acids. Trimming cost V 5 bases and J 4 bases, with 17 bases left between them. The V gene's germline CDR1 is SGHTA and CDR2 FQGNSA. CDR3 in DNA: TGTGCCAGCAGCCAATGGGTGGGCTTGGGCTATGGCTACACCTTC. Residues: CASSQWVGLGYGYTF.

Notes on this clonotype: A much larger clone sits a single nucleotide away, making a read error possible. The rearrangement links TRBV6-5 to TRBJ2-2; D is uncertain. Looked up from germline, CDR1 is MNHEY and CDR2 is SVGAGI. Trimming shortened V by 7 bases and J by 7 bases, and 4 bases separated the two germline ends. The length of the CDR3 is 10 residues. CDR3 protein: CASTDGELFF. The CDR3 coding sequence is TGTGCCAGCACCGACGGGGAGCTGTTTTTT.

Turning to this clonotype: This may come from a read error, since a much larger clone is one base off. This chain connects TRBV6-5 to TRBJ1-4; D unclear. From germline, CDR1 is MNHEY and CDR2 SVGAGI. The CDR3 consists of 13 residues. The CDR3 sequence: CASSAGFNVKLFF. For the CDR3, the DNA is TGTGCCAGCAGTGCCGGGTTCAATGTAAAACTGTTTTTT.

A few counts support this clonotype. The chain links TRBV27 to TRBJ2-7; D could derive from TRBD1 or TRBD2 (5 bases each). Germline CDR1 is MNHEY and CDR2 is SMNVEV (reference sequence). CDR3 length: 14 residues. V was trimmed by 3 bases and J by 0 bases, leaving 9 bases between them. The CDR3 loop reads CASSFVGASYEQYF. In DNA form, the CDR3 reads TGTGCCAGCAGTTTTGTCGGGGCCTCCTACGAGCAGTACTTC.

This clonotype was counted a few times. The V and J genes are TRBV4-1 and TRBJ1-1, with unresolved D. CDR3 size: 16 residues. The germline CDR1 and CDR2 sequences are MGHRA and YSYEKL. Trimming pared 7 bases from V and 0 bases from J, leaving 18 bases between. The CDR3 region is CASTSPAGLLNTEAFF. In DNA, the CDR3 is TGCGCCAGCACCTCCCCGGCGGGTCTGCTGAACACTGAAGCTTTCTTT.

To note about this clonotype: Given the absence of the conserved phenylalanine or tryptophan at the CDR3 end, a read error is likely. V gene TRBV14 combines with J gene TRBJ2-7; D gene ambiguous. Germline V gene sequence: CDR1 SGHDN, CDR2 FVKESK. The CDR3 has 13 amino acids. V was clipped by 1 base and J by 3 bases, with 7 bases between them. CDR3 protein: CASSQVSSYEQYL. The CDR3 bases are TGTGCCAGCAGCCAAGTCAGCAGCTACGAGCAGTACCTC.

The rearrangement links TRBV29-1 to TRBJ1-6; tentative D call: TRBD1 (6 bases). V was clipped by 0 bases and J by 14 bases, with 14 bases between them. Germline values: CDR1 SQVTM, CDR2 ANQGSEA. This CDR3 has 13 amino acids. The CDR3 reads CSVEDGIGGSLHF. The CDR3 DNA is TGCAGCGTTGAAGACGGTATCGGGGGCTCCCTCCACTTT.

At least ten counts were recorded for this clonotype. This chain connects TRBV12-5 to TRBJ1-5; D is perhaps TRBD1 (5 bases). There are 17 residues in the CDR3. Germline V CDR1 and CDR2: LGHNT, FRNRAP. V was pared by 0 bases and J by 0 bases, with 12 bases between. The CDR3 region is CASGLVIGTYSNQPQHF. The CDR3 nucleotides are TGTGCTAGTGGTTTGGTAATAGGGACGTATAGCAATCAGCCCCAGCATTTT.

On this clonotype: The junction differs from germline at one of its ends, possibly a read error. The chain recombines TRBV10-3 with TRBJ1-1; a weak D match, TRBD1 (6 bases). Germline CDR1 reads ENHRY; CDR2 reads SYGVKD. The CDR3 totals 12 residues. The CDR3 sequence is CAIKDPGGALLF. CDR3 nucleotides: TGTGCCATCAAGGACCCTGGGGGGGCGCTCCTCTTT.

V is TRBV20-1 and J is TRBJ2-3; unclear D gene. V was pared by 2 bases and J by 4 bases, with 7 bases between. CDR3 size: 12 residues. CDR1 and CDR2 (germline): DFQATT, SNEGSKA (reference sequence). CDR3 nucleotide sequence: TGCAGTGCTAGATTGCTTGCAGATACGCAGTATTTT. Protein product: CSARLLADTQYF.

This clonotype was observed a few times. The rearrangement links TRBV5-6 to TRBJ1-1, with TRBD1 identical over 7 bases. Germline V gives CDR1 SGHDT, CDR2 YYEEEE. The CDR3 extends over 15 amino acids. J lost 2 bases, V lost 1 base, and 5 bases had no gene match. The CDR3 protein is CASSLPGQRNTEAFF. The DNA for the CDR3 is TGTGCCAGCAGCTTGCCGGGACAGCGCAACACTGAAGCTTTCTTT. The full variable domain, rest sourced from reference TRBV5-6 and TRBJ1-1, is DAGVTQSPTHLIKTRGQQVTLRCSPKSGHDTVSWYQQALGQGPQFIFQYYEEEERQRGNFPDRFSGHQFPNYSSELNVNALLLGDSALYLCASSLPGQRNTEAFFGQGTRLTVV.

This clonotype was detected many times. The chain recombines TRBV2 with TRBJ2-7; 14 nucleotides line up with TRBD2. Germline V CDR1 and CDR2: SNHLY, FYNNEI. This CDR3 is built from 18 residues. With V trimmed by 8 bases and J by 3 bases, 15 bases remained unmatched. The chain's CDR3 is CASDGGGLAGGSHYEQYF. In DNA, the CDR3 is TGTGCCAGCGACGGGGGAGGACTAGCGGGAGGTTCCCACTACGAGCAGTACTTC.

The gene calls are TRBV20-1 and TRBJ1-5; possibly TRBD1 for D (6 bases). V gave up 5 bases and J gave up 6 bases, with 14 bases separating them. Germline CDR1 reads DFQATT; CDR2 reads SNEGSKA (reference sequence). The CDR3 covers 13 residues. This chain's CDR3 is CSALEGGAQPQHF. As DNA, the CDR3 is TGCAGTGCTCTAGAGGGGGGGGCTCAGCCCCAGCATTTT.

This chain uses TRBV4-2 with TRBJ1-6, with D possibly matching TRBD1 (6 bases). Trimming took 5 bases from V and 0 from J, leaving 11 bases between them. The CDR3 totals 16 residues. CDR1 is LGHNA and CDR2 is YNFKEQ in the germline V gene. CDR3 loop: CASSGGQISYNSPLHF. For the CDR3, the DNA is TGTGCCAGCAGCGGGGGGCAGATCTCCTATAATTCACCCCTCCACTTT.

This clonotype occurred many times. CDR3 sequence reads: CASSLREAQYF. The CDR3 nucleotides read TGTGCCAGCAGCTTGAGGGAGGCCCAGTACTTC. V usage is TRBV7-8 and J usage is TRBJ2-5, with D possibly TRBD2 on 6 matching bases. The CDR3 totals 11 residues. V dropped 3 bases and J dropped 9 bases, with 8 bases sitting between them. CDR1 is SGHVS, CDR2 FQNEAQ, per germline.

This clonotype was detected only a few times. The chain combines TRBV6-6 with TRBJ1-5; a weak D match, TRBD1 (5 bases). The CDR3 covers 16 residues. From germline, CDR1 is MNHNY and CDR2 SVGAGI (reference sequence). With 3 bases removed from V and 2 bases from J, the gap between germline ends came to 14 bases. In DNA, the CDR3 is TGTGCCAGCAGTTATGGGGGTAATGGTGGCAATCAGCCCCAGCATTTT. Residues: CASSYGGNGGNQPQHF.

In its sample, this clonotype was seen a few times. V is TRBV4-1 and J is TRBJ2-7; 7 nucleotides match TRBD2. This CDR3 region has 16 residues. CDR1 and CDR2 (germline): MGHRA, YSYEKL. Trimming cost V 3 bases and J 3 bases; bases outside gene matches: 11. CDR3 in amino acids: CASSQGEGLDGYEQYF. The CDR3 nucleotides are TGCGCCAGCAGCCAGGGGGAGGGGCTAGATGGCTACGAGCAGTACTTC.

This clonotype was observed at least ten times. The chain employs TRBV2 and TRBJ1-5, with D perhaps TRBD1 (5 bases). V lost 3 bases and J 0 bases, leaving 21 bases between the germline ends. This CDR3 comprises 19 residues. From germline, CDR1 is SNHLY and CDR2 FYNNEI. The CDR3 here is CASSDQGWGDQYSNQPQHF. The CDR3 region has the DNA TGTGCCAGCAGTGACCAAGGGTGGGGGGACCAATATAGCAATCAGCCCCAGCATTTT. The variable domain in full, with the rest retrieved from reference TRBV2 and TRBJ1-5, is EPEVTQTPSHQVTQMGQEVILRCVPISNHLYFYWYRQILGQKVEFLVSFYNNEISEKSEIFDDQFSVERPDGSNFTLKIRSTKLEDSAMYFCASSDQGWGDQYSNQPQHFGDGTRLSIL.

A word on this clonotype: An end of the junction differs from the germline gene, which may be a read error. The chain links TRBV6-1 to TRBJ2-7; 9 bases fit TRBD1. This CDR3 comprises 15 residues. Looked up from germline, CDR1 is MNHNS and CDR2 is SASEGT. In nucleotides, the CDR3 is TGTGCCTGCAGTGACGAGGGACAGGGTGTCTACGAGCAGTACTTC. Translation: CACSDEGQGVYEQYF.